This TCR beta chain stems from a study of blood T cell repertoires in COVID-19. Germline V gene data show CDR1 as SGHAT and CDR2 as FQNNGV. The V gene end was trimmed by 0 bases and the J gene end by 3 bases; junction bases not matched to a gene: 7. The CDR3 sequence is 17 residues long. The data were produced by immunoSEQ multiplex PCR, yet TCRdb's version contains in-frame clones alone and is incomplete. The table records more than 300,000 clones, 90% of them present only once. The sequencing sample was made of PBMCs or T cells enriched from blood (not recorded which). The rearrangement links TRBV11-2 to TRBJ2-7, with TRBD2 identical over 11 bases. The sequence came from a woman in her thirties who had been exposed to COVID-19. The CDR3 region is CASSLESLAGGYYEQYF. The CDR3 DNA reads as TGTGCCAGCAGCTTAGAGTCCCTAGCGGGGGGATACTACGAGCAGTACTTC.